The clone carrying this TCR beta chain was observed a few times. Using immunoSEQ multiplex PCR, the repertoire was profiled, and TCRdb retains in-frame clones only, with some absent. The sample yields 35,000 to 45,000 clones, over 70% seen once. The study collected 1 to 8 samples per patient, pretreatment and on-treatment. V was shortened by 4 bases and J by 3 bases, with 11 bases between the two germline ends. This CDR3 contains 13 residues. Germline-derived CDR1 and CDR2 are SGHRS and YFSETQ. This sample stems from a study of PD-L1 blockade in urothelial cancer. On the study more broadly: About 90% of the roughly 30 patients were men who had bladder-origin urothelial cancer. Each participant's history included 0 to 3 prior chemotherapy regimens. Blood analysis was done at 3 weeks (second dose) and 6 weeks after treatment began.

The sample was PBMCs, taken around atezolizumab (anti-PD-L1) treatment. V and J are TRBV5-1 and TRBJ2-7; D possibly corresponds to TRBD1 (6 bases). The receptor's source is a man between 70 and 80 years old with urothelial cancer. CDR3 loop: CASSQGTYYEQYF. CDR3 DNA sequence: TGCGCCAGCAGCCAAGGGACATACTACGAGCAGTACTTC.